This T cell receptor beta chain was recorded in a study of blood T cell repertoires in COVID-19. Recruited during active infection, patients (from Seattle) were subsequently followed longitudinally. Source study methods: How many nucleated cells were present was estimated from reference gene primer amplification. Method: immunoSEQ multiplex PCR; TCRdb's copy keeps in-frame clones and lacks some. Clone size and V and J calls were adopted from that table, with D and trimming inferred from the DNA. The data contain some 87,000 clones, roughly 90% of them singletons. CDR3 size: 15 residues. CDR1 and CDR2 from the germline V gene are LNHDA and SQIVND (reference sequence). Trimming at V came to 7 bases and at J to 7 bases, leaving 11 bases not matched to a gene.

The genes are TRBV19 and TRBJ1-5, with 9 positions matching TRBD1. What was sequenced was peripheral blood. This TCR was recovered from a human donor with COVID-19, enrolled during active disease. The donor label of this sample is uncertain. This CDR3 is CASTSEDRGFQPQHF. The CDR3 nucleotides are TGTGCCAGTACCTCGGAGGACAGGGGTTTCCAGCCCCAGCATTTT.